A single sample gave rise to the 30 T cell receptor beta chains below, sequenced in a study of T cell clones after liver transplantation (dated by TCRdb to about 2019). Library prep was done by the immunoSEQ multiplex PCR assay. TCRdb provides this immuneACCESS table in a form limited to in-frame rearrangements. Some clones are lacking; in checked studies, under half of them reflect an unresolved V gene, and why the rest are absent is not known. This sample comprises more than 95,000 clones, under 90% of them detected only once. The ten biggest clones cover 2.5% to 3.5% of the sample. The sample in question was CD4+ T cells from blood, obtained around 4 years after liver transplant. These receptors were collected from a human patient who received a liver transplant. Because of the transplant, the T cells may be the graft donor's rather than the patient's own.

The chain has TRBV28 and TRBJ2-7, with 8 bases fitting TRBD2. The V and J ends lost 4 bases and 5 bases, in that order; junction bases with no gene match: 10. The CDR3 totals 15 residues. CDR1 is MDHEN and CDR2 is SYDVKM in the germline V gene. CDR3 bases: TGTGCCAGCAGTTCCTCGGGAGGGCCGAGGGACGAGCAGTACTTC. The encoded protein is CASSSSGGPRDEQYF.

The J gene is TRBJ1-5, the V gene TRBV15; D is possibly TRBD1 (5 bases). The germline CDR1 and CDR2 sequences are LNHNV and YYDKDF (reference sequence). The CDR3 consists of 17 residues. Trimming shortened V by 3 bases and J by 2 bases, and 17 bases separated the two germline ends. In DNA form, the CDR3 reads TGTGCCACCAGCAGGGGTCGTTCCCAAGGGGGCAATCAGCCCCAGCATTTT. This sequence encodes CATSRGRSQGGNQPQHF.

The rearrangement links TRBV5-1 to TRBJ1-4; no clear D gene. The length of the CDR3 is 16 residues. Germline values: CDR1 SGHRS, CDR2 YFSETQ. V was cut by 4 bases and J by 3 bases, with 16 bases left in between. The CDR3 DNA sequence: TGCGCCAGCAGCGCGGGGATAGAAGCGGCTAATGAAAAACTGTTTTTT. It encodes CASSAGIEAANEKLFF.

DNA for the CDR3: TGTGCCAGCAGCTCACTGGGGGCCGGGGAGCTGTTTTTT. Amino acid sequence: CASSSLGAGELFF. The chain employs TRBV7-2 and TRBJ2-2, with D possibly called TRBD1 or TRBD2 (5 bases each). In germline, CDR1 is SGHTA, CDR2 FQGNSA. Trimming took off 4 bases at V and 6 bases at J, with 9 bases between the two ends. The CDR3 length is 13 residues.

The CDR3 DNA reads TGTGCCGCTGGGACGGGGAACACTGAAGCTTTCTTT. Protein: CAAGTGNTEAFF. The chain combines TRBV19 with TRBJ1-1; the D gene is possibly TRBD1 (5 bases). The CDR3 extends over 12 amino acids. The germline gives CDR1 LNHDA, CDR2 SQIVND (reference sequence). Trimming removed 11 bases at V and 1 base at J, with 11 bases between.

The chain carries TRBV5-1 and TRBJ1-5; no clear D. CDR1 SGHRS and CDR2 YFSETQ come from the germline V gene. The CDR3 loop spans 15 amino acids. V lost 2 bases to trimming and J lost 4 bases, with 13 bases between them. CDR3 residues: CASSLSGSQNQPQHF. CDR3 DNA: TGCGCCAGCAGCTTATCGGGAAGCCAGAATCAGCCCCAGCATTTT.

This chain connects TRBV14 to TRBJ1-6, with D possibly matching TRBD1 (6 bases). Between the trimmed V and J ends, which lost 2 bases and 13 bases, there was a span of 12 bases. Germline values: CDR1 SGHDN, CDR2 FVKESK. This CDR3 spans 13 amino acids. The CDR3 coding sequence is TGTGCCAGCAGCCAACGAGGGGGGAAGCCCCTCCACTTT. It encodes CASSQRGGKPLHF. Complete variable domain (other parts from reference TRBV14 and TRBJ1-6): EAGVTQFPSHSVIEKGQTVTLRCDPISGHDNLYWYRRVMGKEIKFLLHFVKESKQDESGMPNNRFLAERTGGTYSTLKVQPAELEDSGVYFCASSQRGGKPLHFGNGTRLTVT.

This chain uses TRBV10-2 with TRBJ2-7; D not certain. CDR3 size: 15 residues. Germline values: CDR1 WSHSY, CDR2 SAAADI. Trimming pared 0 bases from V and 2 bases from J, leaving 11 bases between. The CDR3: CASSESLGWTYEQYF. DNA for the CDR3: TGCGCCAGCAGTGAGTCGCTGGGGTGGACCTACGAGCAGTACTTC.

In its sample, this clone was seen a few times. The rearrangement links TRBV2 to TRBJ1-5; D not certain. CDR3 length equals 13 residues. CDR1 SNHLY and CDR2 FYNNEI come from the germline V gene. With 7 bases removed from V and 0 bases from J, the gap between germline ends came to 7 bases. CDR3 region: CASMRGSNQPQHF. For the CDR3, the DNA is TGTGCCAGCATGCGGGGTAGCAATCAGCCCCAGCATTTT.

The chain combines TRBV5-1 with TRBJ2-1; 7 nucleotides agree with TRBD1. CDR1 and CDR2 from the germline V gene are SGHRS and YFSETQ. The V segment lost 1 base and the J segment 4 bases; nucleotides outside the gene matches: 5. CDR3 size: 15 residues. CDR3 coding DNA: TGCGCCAGCAGCTTGACAGGGGCTCCGTACAATGAGCAGTTCTTC. The encoded protein is CASSLTGAPYNEQFF.

V and J are TRBV28 and TRBJ1-4, with D unclear. The germline V gene has CDR1 MDHEN and CDR2 SYDVKM. This CDR3 comprises 13 residues. V lost 4 bases, J lost 8 bases, and 11 bases lay in between. The CDR3 reads CASSSVQQEKLFF. CDR3 in DNA: TGTGCCAGCAGTTCGGTCCAGCAGGAAAAACTGTTTTTT.

The J gene is TRBJ1-3, the V gene TRBV30, with 9 bases matching TRBD1. Germline lookup yields CDR1 GTSNPN and CDR2 SVGIG (reference sequence). J was trimmed by 7 bases and V by 3 bases; bases with no gene match: 7. The CDR3 is 14 residues long. The CDR3 protein is CAWRGDRVDNTIYF. The CDR3 DNA reads TGTGCCTGGAGGGGGGACAGGGTAGACAACACCATATATTTT.

The CDR3 spells CASSRGILLYNEQFF. CDR3 nucleotides: TGTGCCAGCAGCCGCGGGATTCTCCTCTACAATGAGCAGTTCTTC. The chain recombines TRBV4-2 with TRBJ2-1; D possibly corresponds to TRBD2 (6 bases). The CDR3 length is 15 residues. Germline V gene sequence: CDR1 LGHNA, CDR2 YNFKEQ. V lost 4 bases and J lost 3, with 13 bases in between.

This chain uses TRBV7-2 with TRBJ1-3; no firm D call. The CDR3 has 14 residues. In germline, CDR1 is SGHTA, CDR2 FQGNSA. The V gene lost 4 bases and the J gene lost 2 bases, with 9 bases spanning the gap. Here the CDR3 DNA reads TGTGCCAGCAGCTCGGCCTTTGCTGGAAACACCATATATTTT. It encodes CASSSAFAGNTIYF.

The chain carries TRBV2 and TRBJ1-6; D is possibly TRBD1 (5 bases). The V gene's germline CDR1 is SNHLY and CDR2 FYNNEI. The ends were cut back, 6 bases at V and 5 bases at J, with 11 bases in the middle. The CDR3 has 14 residues. CDR3 coding DNA: TGTGCCAGCAGGGCAGACAGAGATAATTCACCCCTCCACTTT. Its protein product is CASRADRDNSPLHF.

This clone was detected once. The J gene is TRBJ2-1, the V gene TRBV11-2, with D hard to call. Germline CDR1 SGHAT, CDR2 FQNNGV. Deletions cut 3 bases from V and 11 bases from J, with 8 bases between. This CDR3 is 11 amino acids long. CDR3 amino acids: CASSFPRKQFF. The CDR3 nucleotides are TGTGCCAGCAGCTTCCCCCGTAAGCAGTTCTTC.

The V and J genes are TRBV12-5 and TRBJ2-2, with D perhaps TRBD1 (5 bases). V lost 0 bases to trimming and J lost 3 bases, with 14 bases between them. CDR3 length: 17 residues. CDR1 LGHNT and CDR2 FRNRAP come from the germline V gene. The DNA for the CDR3 is TGTGCTAGTGGTTTGGTACCTTGGGGCGGTTACACCGGGGAGCTGTTTTTT. Its protein is CASGLVPWGGYTGELFF. The full variable domain, with the rest looked up from reference TRBV12-5 and TRBJ2-2, is DARVTQTPRHKVTEMGQEVTMRCQPILGHNTVFWYRQTMMQGLELLAYFRNRAPLDDSGMPKDRFSAEMPDATLATLKIQPSEPRDSAVYFCASGLVPWGGYTGELFFGEGSRLTVL.

The chain employs TRBV7-2 and TRBJ2-1; no clear D. This CDR3 region has 14 residues. The V and J ends lost 4 bases and 4 bases respectively, with 11 bases between them. Germline V gene sequence: CDR1 SGHTA, CDR2 FQGNSA. This chain's CDR3 is CASSSLMGYNEQFF. The CDR3 DNA reads as TGTGCCAGCAGCTCCCTGATGGGGTACAATGAGCAGTTCTTC. The variable domain in full, completed from reference TRBV7-2 and TRBJ2-1, reads GAGVSQSPSNKVTEKGKDVELRCDPISGHTALYWYRQSLGQGLEFLIYFQGNSAPDKSGLPSDRFSAERTGGSVSTLTIQRTQQEDSAVYLCASSSLMGYNEQFFGPGTRLTVL.

V and J are TRBV18 and TRBJ2-6, with 7 bases aligning to TRBD1. Trimming took 2 bases from V and 0 from J; bases not matched to a gene: 4. This CDR3 has 17 amino acids. Germline lookup yields CDR1 KGHSH and CDR2 LQKENI. Written as DNA, the CDR3 is TGTGCCAGCTCACCAGTGACAGGGCTCTCTGGGGCCAACGTCCTGACTTTC. It codes for CASSPVTGLSGANVLTF.

The chain has TRBV4-1 and TRBJ2-5; D is ambiguous. This CDR3 has 14 amino acids. CDR1 and CDR2 (germline): MGHRA, YSYEKL. The V gene lost 1 base and the J gene lost 5 bases, with 11 bases spanning the gap. This CDR3 reads CASSQGTVSETQYF. The CDR3 DNA sequence: TGCGCCAGCAGCCAAGGAACGGTTTCGGAGACCCAGTACTTC.

This chain connects TRBV5-1 to TRBJ1-1, with D possibly being TRBD1 (5 bases). The CDR3 has 14 amino acids. Germline CDR1 reads SGHRS; CDR2 reads YFSETQ. Trimming pared 3 bases from V and 3 bases from J, leaving 12 bases between. This CDR3 reads CASSWMTVDTEAFF. CDR3 coding DNA: TGCGCCAGCAGCTGGATGACAGTTGACACTGAAGCTTTCTTT.

This rearrangement joins TRBV25-1 to TRBJ2-3, with D possibly TRBD1 on 5 matching bases. V gave up 7 bases and J gave up 1 base, with 6 bases separating them. Germline CDR1 reads MGHDK; CDR2 reads SYGVNS. The length of the CDR3 is 12 residues. In DNA, the CDR3 is TGTGCCAGCACCAGGGGCACAGATACGCAGTATTTT. It is translated as CASTRGTDTQYF.

J is TRBJ1-6 and V is TRBV27; a possible D gene is TRBD1 (5 bases). The CDR3 covers 15 residues. Per the germline V gene, CDR1 is MNHEY and CDR2 is SMNVEV (reference sequence). V lost 10 bases, J lost 14 bases, and 27 bases lay in between. Here the CDR3 reads CATRPTGGDGGALHF. The CDR3 DNA sequence: TGTGCCACTCGACCCACTGGAGGGGACGGGGGGGCCCTCCACTTT.

The DNA of the CDR3 is TGCGCCAGCAGCTTGATAGCGGGGGGACACCCCAACACCGGGGAGCTGTTTTTT. This translates into CASSLIAGGHPNTGELFF. The rearrangement links TRBV5-1 to TRBJ2-2; 10 nucleotides agree with TRBD2. This CDR3 contains 18 residues. Germline loops: CDR1 SGHRS, CDR2 YFSETQ. V was pared by 1 base and J by 2 bases, with 8 bases of the junction left unmatched.

The chain has TRBV5-4 and TRBJ2-7; 11 bases line up with TRBD1. Germline loops: CDR1 SGHNT, CDR2 YYREEE (reference sequence). This CDR3 is built from 15 residues. V shed 4 bases and J 1 base; nucleotides not matched to a gene: 4. The CDR3 region is CASSGGQGASYEQYF. For the CDR3, the DNA is TGTGCCAGCAGCGGAGGACAGGGGGCATCCTACGAGCAGTACTTC.

The genes are TRBV6-1 and TRBJ2-7, with 9 bases identical to TRBD1. J lost 1 base, V lost 6 bases, and 7 bases had no gene match. The CDR3 extends over 15 amino acids. Looked up from germline, CDR1 is MNHNS and CDR2 is SASEGT. CDR3 bases: TGTGCCAGCAGCCCCGGGACAGGGAGTTCCTACGAGCAGTACTTC. Residues: CASSPGTGSSYEQYF.

This clone was recorded a few times. V and J are TRBV27 and TRBJ1-5; D may be TRBD1 (5 bases). CDR1 is MNHEY, CDR2 SMNVEV, per germline (reference sequence). The CDR3 runs to 14 residues. V was shortened by 2 bases and J by 9 bases, with 14 bases between the two germline ends. Here the CDR3 DNA reads TGTGCCAGCAGTTTAAGGTCAGGGATCAGGCCCCAGCATTTT. Translating gives CASSLRSGIRPQHF.

CDR3 amino acids: CASSQGTRGSGYTF. The CDR3 coding sequence is TGTGCCAGCAGCCAAGGGACCAGGGGATCTGGCTACACCTTC. V and J are TRBV14 and TRBJ1-2; D may be TRBD1 (6 bases). The CDR3 runs to 14 residues. V lost 1 base and J lost 7, with 13 bases in between. Germline loops: CDR1 SGHDN, CDR2 FVKESK. Variable domain in full (rest from reference TRBV14 and TRBJ1-2): EAGVTQFPSHSVIEKGQTVTLRCDPISGHDNLYWYRRVMGKEIKFLLHFVKESKQDESGMPNNRFLAERTGGTYSTLKVQPAELEDSGVYFCASSQGTRGSGYTFGSGTRLTVV.

This chain connects TRBV4-3 to TRBJ2-7, with 7 bases identical to TRBD1. The CDR3 loop spans 15 amino acids. V gave up 0 bases and J gave up 5 bases; unmatched junction bases: 7. In germline, CDR1 is LGHNA, CDR2 YSLEER. CDR3 protein: CASSQEMVGGHEQYF. DNA for the CDR3: TGCGCCAGCAGCCAAGAAATGGTAGGGGGCCACGAGCAGTACTTC.

The count of this clone is one. The chain links TRBV28 to TRBJ2-7, with a weak D call TRBD2 (6 bases). V was trimmed by 6 bases and J by 7 bases, leaving 19 bases between them. This CDR3 is 14 amino acids long. The germline V gene encodes CDR1 MDHEN and CDR2 SYDVKM. CDR3 bases: TGTGCCAGCAGAGGAGACGGGGGAAGATCAGAGCAGTACTTC. It codes for CASRGDGGRSEQYF.